This T cell receptor (beta chain) was retrieved from a study of cytomegalovirus exposure and HLA in healthy donors. The overall study: The Caucasian-associated ancestry cluster held under 90% of around 380 genotyped donors.

As regards this clone: No antigen is known for it.

The CDR3 has 14 residues. Germline values: CDR1 KGHSH, CDR2 LQKENI. Trimming at V came to 4 bases and at J to 3 bases, leaving 2 bases not matched to a gene. Findings and limits, study-wide: It was confirmed in vitro that a few of the CMV-associated chains were specific for CMV antigens. 87-base-pair reads could not separate some V segments, including TRBV6-2 and TRBV6-3. Researchers had no immune exposure information except CMV serostatus available.

With 60 Vbeta and 13 Jbeta primers, the PCR was carried out. Repertoires were generated with immunoSEQ multiplex PCR, while TCRdb's copy carries only in-frame clones and drops some. The sample contains over 100,000 clones, around two thirds of which appear only once. The chain has TRBV18 and TRBJ2-3; 9 positions match TRBD1. The sample taken for sequencing was PBMCs. The receptor was derived from a woman between 40 and 55 years old in good health and CMV-seronegative. In nucleotides, the CDR3 is TGTGCCAGCTCACGAGGACAGGGGACAGATACGCAGTATTTT. Its translation: CASSRGQGTDTQYF.